A selection of T cell receptor beta chains follows, all from one sample in a study of blood T cells in healthy people across ages. TCRdb reanalysed the 5' RACE reads using MiXCR and keeps one entry per CDR3 protein. The repertoire has 650,000 to 700,000 distinct CDR3 sequences, approximately 30% of them found once; the top ten carry over 15%. The sample was blood. These receptors came from a woman of 80 years or more in good health. Both conserved end residues are part of each CDR3. The D gene is left open where the match is weak. Not all rows give a size; the values are once, few, many and, for expanded clones, a class.

v_call	clone_size	j_call	d_call	cdr3_nt	cdr3_aa
TRBV6-6	many	TRBJ2-5	TRBD1	TGTGCCAGCAGGAACACAGGGGAAGAGACCCAGTACTTC	CASRNTGEETQYF
TRBV7-9	many	TRBJ2-1	-	TGTGCCAGCAGCTTGGGGGGCCCCAGTGAGCAGTTCTTC	CASSLGGPSEQFF
TRBV5-4	many	TRBJ1-2	TRBD1	TGTGCCAGCAGCTCACAGGGGGAGGGGGGCTACACCTTC	CASSSQGEGGYTF
TRBV9	-	TRBJ2-1	-	TGTGCCAGCAGCCTAGGGACCGTTGAGCAGTTCTTC	CASSLGTVEQFF
TRBV25-1	-	TRBJ1-1	-	TGTGCCAGCAGTGGAGGGGATGAAGCTTTCTTT	CASSGGDEAFF
TRBV7-8	-	TRBJ2-2	TRBD1	TGTGCCAGCAGCGCGGATCGGACAGGAGTGACCGGGGAGCTGTTTTTT	CASSADRTGVTGELFF
TRBV7-2	few	TRBJ1-5	-	TGTGCCAGCAGCTGGGGGGGTGGACAGCCCCAGCATTTT	CASSWGGGQPQHF
TRBV12-3/TRBV12-4	few	TRBJ1-5	-	TGTGCCAGCAGTTTAGAGGCACACTATAGCAATCAGCCCCAGCATTTT	CASSLEAHYSNQPQHF
TRBV20-1	few	TRBJ1-2	-	TGCAGTGCTAGAGATCACCAAGGGGAACCCGGCTACACCTTC	CSARDHQGEPGYTF
TRBV20-1	-	TRBJ1-2	TRBD1	TGCAGTGCTAGAGTGGACAGGGGGCCTGGCTACACCTTC	CSARVDRGPGYTF
TRBV3-1	-	TRBJ2-7	TRBD1	TGTGCCTGCAGCCAGACCGGGACAGGGGGCTACGAGCAGTACTTC	CACSQTGTGGYEQYF
TRBV6-2/TRBV6-3	few	TRBJ1-6	-	TGTGCCAGCAGTTACATTCAAGCCGCGGGGTCACCCCTCCACTTT	CASSYIQAAGSPLHF
TRBV5-1	-	TRBJ2-3	-	TGCGCCAGCGGCTTGGACCGGACATTACCCGCGGATACGCAGTATTTT	CASGLDRTLPADTQYF
TRBV20-1	-	TRBJ2-7	-	TGCAGTGCTGGGACACGGAGGCTCTACGAGCAGTACTTC	CSAGTRRLYEQYF
TRBV20-1	many	TRBJ1-2	-	TGCAGTGCTAGAGATCTCACGGAAGGCGCCTATGGCTACACCTTC	CSARDLTEGAYGYTF
TRBV20-1	many	TRBJ2-7	TRBD1	TGCAGTGCTAGTTCTGGGACAGTTTACGAGCAGTACTTC	CSASSGTVYEQYF
TRBV6-1	-	TRBJ1-1	-	TGTGCCAGCAGTGAACTCCGGCCCACTGAAGCTTTCTTT	CASSELRPTEAFF
TRBV4-1	-	TRBJ2-1	TRBD2	TGCGCCAGCAGCCCACATAGCGGGAGGGCGGGGAATGAGCAGTTCTTC	CASSPHSGRAGNEQFF
TRBV20-1	few	TRBJ1-5	-	TGCAGTGCTAGAGAAGCGCAAATCAATCAGCCCCAGCATTTT	CSAREAQINQPQHF
TRBV2	many	TRBJ2-3	-	TGTGCCAGCAGTGCTTCGACAGTCCGCACAGATACGCAGTATTTT	CASSASTVRTDTQYF
TRBV24-1	few	TRBJ2-1	-	TGTGCCACCAGTGATTCTTACTCCTACAATGAGCAGTTCTTC	CATSDSYSYNEQFF
TRBV27	-	TRBJ1-6	TRBD1	TGTGCCAGCAGTTTCCCGCCGACAGGGGGTAATTCACCCCTCCACTTT	CASSFPPTGGNSPLHF
TRBV6-2/TRBV6-3	many	TRBJ2-3	-	TGTGCCAGCACCCGGTTGGGGGGTGCAGATACGCAGTATTTT	CASTRLGGADTQYF
TRBV20-1	few	TRBJ2-7	TRBD2	TGCAGTGCCAGTCCGGGACTAGGAGGATACGAGCAGTACTTC	CSASPGLGGYEQYF
TRBV29-1	many	TRBJ1-2	-	TGCAGCGTTGAGAACATGGGGGGCTACACCTTC	CSVENMGGYTF
TRBV10-3	many	TRBJ2-1	TRBD1	TGTGCCATCAGTGGGGACAGGGACAGGCAGTTCTTC	CAISGDRDRQFF
TRBV5-1	few	TRBJ1-1	-	TGCGCCAGCAGAAGTAGCACTGAAGCTTTCTTT	CASRSSTEAFF
TRBV7-9	-	TRBJ1-1	TRBD1	TGTGTCAGCAGCCCAGCACGGACAGGGAACACTGAAGCTTTCTTT	CVSSPARTGNTEAFF
TRBV2	-	TRBJ1-2	-	TGTGCCAGCAGTGAAGCGGGACACTATGGCTACACCTTC	CASSEAGHYGYTF
TRBV27	many	TRBJ2-7	-	TGTGCCAGCAGTCCCCCAGCGGTTACCTACGAGCAGTACTTC	CASSPPAVTYEQYF
TRBV11-2	few	TRBJ1-1	-	TGTGCCAGCAGCTTAAATCAGGGGAACACTGAAGCTTTCTTT	CASSLNQGNTEAFF
TRBV27	many	TRBJ1-2	-	TGTGCCAGCCGGGGGCAACTTAACTATGGCTACACCTTC	CASRGQLNYGYTF
TRBV5-1	-	TRBJ1-1	-	TGCGCCAGCAGCTTGTTCGTGGGGAACACTGAAGCTTTCTTT	CASSLFVGNTEAFF
TRBV20-1	-	TRBJ2-7	TRBD2	TGCAGTGCTAGAGATTGGATGGCGGGAGGGTACGAGCAGTACTTC	CSARDWMAGGYEQYF
TRBV4-2	many	TRBJ2-7	-	TGTGCCAGCAGCCAGGCCGCCGGCCAGCCGAGGGCTTACGAGCAGTACTTC	CASSQAAGQPRAYEQYF
TRBV6-5	-	TRBJ1-4	-	TGTGCCAGCAGCCCTCGGGAGGCCGGTAATGAAAAACTGTTTTTT	CASSPREAGNEKLFF
TRBV19	-	TRBJ1-6	-	TGTGCCAGTAGTATGGCAGGGGAGGATAATTCACCCCTCCACTTT	CASSMAGEDNSPLHF
TRBV6-1	few	TRBJ1-1	-	TGTGCCAGCAAGCGAGCGAACACTGAAGCTTTCTTT	CASKRANTEAFF
TRBV20-1	-	TRBJ2-7	-	TGCAGTGCTTCGCCGGGGCGAGGCTCCTACGAGCAGTACTTC	CSASPGRGSYEQYF
TRBV7-6	many	TRBJ1-2	TRBD1	TGTGCCAGCAGTTCCGGGACAGCAGCCTACTATGGCTACACCTTC	CASSSGTAAYYGYTF
TRBV5-1	few	TRBJ2-1	TRBD2	TGCGCCAGCAGCTTGGAACAACTAGCGAATGAGCAGTTCTTC	CASSLEQLANEQFF
TRBV11-2	many	TRBJ2-1	TRBD2	TGTGCCAGCAGCTGGGCCCCCGGGGGGAACAATGAGCAGTTCTTC	CASSWAPGGNNEQFF
TRBV12-3/TRBV12-4	-	TRBJ1-1	-	TGTGCCAGCAGTTTACGACCAGGGAAGAACACTGAAGCTTTCTTT	CASSLRPGKNTEAFF
TRBV6-6	many	TRBJ2-7	-	TGTGCCAGCAGCCTCCCGGACCGTGCCGAGCAGTACTTC	CASSLPDRAEQYF
TRBV29-1	-	TRBJ2-3	TRBD2	TGCAGCGTTGTCTCCTCTAGCGGGAGGTTTAGCACAGATACGCAGTATTTT	CSVVSSSGRFSTDTQYF
TRBV7-2	-	TRBJ1-2	-	TGTGCCAGCAGCCTGAGACGGATCTATGGCTACACCTTC	CASSLRRIYGYTF
TRBV6-6	few	TRBJ2-5	-	TGTGCCAGCAGCCTAGTGACAGCTAGTAAGACCCAGTACTTC	CASSLVTASKTQYF
TRBV6-1	few	TRBJ2-7	TRBD1	TGTGCCAGCAGGGGACAGGGTAGGGGCGAGCAGTACTTC	CASRGQGRGEQYF
TRBV30	-	TRBJ2-2	-	TGTGCCTGGTACCGAGGAGCCGGGGAGCTGTTTTTT	CAWYRGAGELFF